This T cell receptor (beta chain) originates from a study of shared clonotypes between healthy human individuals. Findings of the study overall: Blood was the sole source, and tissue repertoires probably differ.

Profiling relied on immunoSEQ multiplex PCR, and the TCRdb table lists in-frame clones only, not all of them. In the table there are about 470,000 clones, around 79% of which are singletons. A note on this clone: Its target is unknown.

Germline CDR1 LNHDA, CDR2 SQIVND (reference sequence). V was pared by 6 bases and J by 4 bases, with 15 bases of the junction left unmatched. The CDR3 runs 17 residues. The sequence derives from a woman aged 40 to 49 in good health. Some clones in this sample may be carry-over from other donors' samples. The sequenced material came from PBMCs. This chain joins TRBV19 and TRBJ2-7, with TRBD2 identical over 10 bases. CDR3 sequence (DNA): TGTGCCAGTAGCCCGTTCCTGGGAGCGGGAGGGACTTACGAGCAGTACTTC. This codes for CASSPFLGAGGTYEQYF.